The rows below give T cell receptor beta chains drawn from one sample of a study of blood T cell repertoires in COVID-19. Sequenced by immunoSEQ multiplex PCR; TCRdb stores in-frame clones only, minus some. Of 140,000 to 150,000 clones in the sample, more than 70% were seen once. The sample comprised peripheral blood. The receptor source for this set is a human donor in a cohort sampled during active COVID-19. The conserved cysteine and the conserved F or W are not part of the CDR3 here.

v_gene: TRBV5-6
CDR3aa: ASSEDRGRRNTIY

v_gene: TRBV12-3/TRBV12-4
CDR3aa: ASTRGVQETQY

v_gene: TRBV20-1
CDR3aa: SASPFGRGLNQPQH

v_gene: TRBV18
CDR3aa: ASSTTGGHNEQF

v_gene: TRBV4-3
CDR3aa: ASSQDRPGTGELF

v_gene: TRBV27
CDR3aa: ASSFGQGAYSPLH

v_gene: TRBV19
CDR3aa: ASSIPKRGEKLF

v_gene: TRBV5-1
CDR3aa: ASSLARQGATDTQY

v_gene: TRBV6-4
CDR3aa: ASSAGLAGSYNEQF

v_gene: TRBV28
CDR3aa: ASSSPLTGTKETQY

v_gene: TRBV9
CDR3aa: ASSARTQSTDTQY

v_gene: TRBV30
CDR3aa: AWSVGGSPLH

v_gene: TRBV6-6
CDR3aa: ASSRAGSGGTETQY

v_gene: TRBV11-2
CDR3aa: ASSSWGQGAGTEAF

v_gene: TRBV18
CDR3aa: ASSPRQNSGNTIY

v_gene: TRBV7-3
CDR3aa: ASSLMGGKGYEQY

v_gene: TRBV28
CDR3aa: ASSLSLFSSYNSPLH

v_gene: TRBV14
CDR3aa: ASSPGDGVGYNEQF

v_gene: TRBV7-2
CDR3aa: ASSTNPRGWTPLH

v_gene: TRBV7-8
CDR3aa: ASSTGGPDTEAF

v_gene: TRBV4-3
CDR3aa: ASSQGQGMNTEAF

v_gene: TRBV4-2
CDR3aa: ASSLFDSGSRADTQY

v_gene: TRBV4-3
CDR3aa: ASSQERTPTDTQY

v_gene: TRBV9
CDR3aa: ASSGGTGNRETQY

v_gene: TRBV5-6
CDR3aa: ASSLVGADTQY

v_gene: TRBV7-9
CDR3aa: ASSPTGQGYEQY

v_gene: TRBV7-9
CDR3aa: ASSLGTASYNEQF

v_gene: TRBV30
CDR3aa: AWSVGQEETQY

v_gene: TRBV28
CDR3aa: ASSSIWGGVFQPQH

v_gene: TRBV30
CDR3aa: GYGYQETQY

v_gene: TRBV28
CDR3aa: ASSLRSGSTEAF

v_gene: TRBV5-5
CDR3aa: ASSLTPGYEQY

v_gene: TRBV7-2
CDR3aa: ASRSDRRTYEQY

v_gene: TRBV7-2
CDR3aa: ASSPTTRTGELF

v_gene: TRBV6-4
CDR3aa: ASSPSGGEDYGYT

v_gene: TRBV19
CDR3aa: ASSIGTGVDEQY

v_gene: TRBV30
CDR3aa: AWSITSGSSEQY

v_gene: TRBV7-9
CDR3aa: ASSPMPYGYT

v_gene: TRBV19
CDR3aa: ASLNRGQRVTEAF

v_gene: TRBV30
CDR3aa: AWSLTSGSYNEQF

v_gene: TRBV13
CDR3aa: ASSSLTSGGPGEQF